These T cell receptor beta chains were read from a single sample in a study of regulatory T cells in long-lasting Graves disease. One entry per CDR3 protein results from TCRdb running MiXCR on the multiplex PCR reads. The profile shows under 450,000 distinct CDR3 sequences, around 20% of them singletons. The sequencing used peripheral blood mononuclear cells (PBMCs), collected when the disease was refractory, from a patient treated with antithyroid drugs. Receptors were obtained from a female donor with Graves disease. Both conserved end residues are part of each CDR3. The D gene is left open where the match is weak. The listing skips clone size in some rows; elsewhere it reads once, few, many or a size class.

length: 15
V: TRBV3-1
J: TRBJ2-7
D: TRBD1
size: NA
CDR3: CASSQDPGGFGEQYF
DNA: TGTGCCAGCAGCCAAGATCCAGGGGGCTTCGGGGAGCAGTACTTC

length: 15
V: TRBV7-2
J: TRBJ2-2
D: NA
size: few
CDR3: CASSSRVSSTGELFF
DNA: TGTGCCAGCAGCTCTAGGGTTAGCAGCACCGGGGAGCTGTTTTTT

length: 13
V: TRBV24-1
J: TRBJ1-5
D: NA
size: few
CDR3: CATSDGTIQPQHF
DNA: TGTGCCACCAGTGACGGGACAATACAGCCCCAGCATTTT

length: 16
V: TRBV14
J: TRBJ2-7
D: NA
size: few
CDR3: CASSQEIFGRRYEQYF
DNA: TGTGCCAGCAGCCAAGAAATCTTCGGCAGACGCTACGAGCAGTACTTC

length: 15
V: TRBV2
J: TRBJ2-7
D: TRBD2
size: few
CDR3: CASSETTSRVGEQYF
DNA: TGTGCCAGCAGTGAAACGACTAGCCGGGTTGGCGAGCAGTACTTC

length: 12
V: TRBV5-6
J: TRBJ1-2
D: NA
size: many
CDR3: CASSRPTRGYTF
DNA: TGTGCCAGCAGCCGGCCCACCCGTGGCTACACCTTC

length: 17
V: TRBV27
J: TRBJ2-7
D: NA
size: NA
CDR3: CASSQDQPTAPTGEQYF
DNA: TGTGCCAGCTCACAGGACCAGCCAACCGCTCCTACCGGCGAGCAGTACTTC

length: 13
V: TRBV28
J: TRBJ2-7
D: NA
size: many
CDR3: CASSFSGEYEQYF
DNA: TGTGCCAGCAGTTTTTCTGGGGAATACGAGCAGTACTTC

length: 14
V: TRBV29-1
J: TRBJ1-1
D: TRBD1
size: NA
CDR3: CSGSRQGPNTEAFF
DNA: TGCAGCGGCAGCCGACAGGGGCCGAACACTGAAGCTTTCTTT

length: 14
V: TRBV5-1
J: TRBJ1-2
D: NA
size: NA
CDR3: CASSLGESNYGYTF
DNA: TGCGCCAGCAGCTTGGGGGAGTCTAACTATGGCTACACCTTC

length: 14
V: TRBV29-1
J: TRBJ2-5
D: NA
size: few
CDR3: CSVEKAGIAETQYF
DNA: TGCAGCGTTGAAAAGGCGGGTATCGCAGAGACCCAGTACTTC

length: 15
V: TRBV7-9
J: TRBJ1-1
D: NA
size: NA
CDR3: CASSFSGTRNTEAFF
DNA: TGTGCCAGCAGCTTTTCCGGTACAAGGAACACTGAAGCTTTCTTT

length: 12
V: TRBV29-1
J: TRBJ2-4
D: NA
size: many
CDR3: CSVRSGENIQYF
DNA: TGCAGCGTTAGGTCCGGAGAGAACATTCAGTACTTC

length: 14
V: TRBV20-1
J: TRBJ1-1
D: TRBD1
size: many
CDR3: CSARSTGVNTEAFF
DNA: TGCAGTGCTAGGTCTACAGGGGTGAATACTGAAGCTTTCTTT

length: 16
V: TRBV29-1
J: TRBJ2-3
D: NA
size: NA
CDR3: CSVELDDSISTDTQYF
DNA: TGCAGCGTTGAATTAGACGACTCTATTAGCACAGATACGCAGTATTTT

length: 16
V: TRBV11-1
J: TRBJ2-1
D: NA
size: NA
CDR3: CASSRRRGSSYNEQFF
DNA: TGTGCCAGCAGCAGGAGGCGGGGTAGCTCCTACAATGAGCAGTTCTTC